This T cell receptor beta chain appears in the sequencing data of a study of identical twins. Study findings and constraints: Modelling approaches yielded underestimates of out-of-frame TCR alpha sharing between monozygotic twins. Sequences that were beta out-of-frame showed weaker excess twin sharing.

To note about this clonotype: Its antigen is not identified. Its ends do not fully match the called genes, so a read error is possible.

TCRdb redid the calling of the 5' RACE reads with MiXCR, one entry per CDR3 protein. In the table there are 1.5 million to 2 million distinct CDR3 sequences, 32% of which are singletons. From germline, CDR1 is KGHSH and CDR2 LQKENI. The CDR3 is 14 residues long. The clonotype comes from a newborn girl in good health. Sequencing was performed on cord blood. This sequence joins TRBV18 and TRBJ2-4; TRBD1 matches 10 bases. The last part of the DNA fits TRBJ2-7 better; the J call may be wrong. This chain's CDR3 is CGSSLGQGGYEQYF. In DNA form, the CDR3 reads TGTGGCAGCTCACTTGGACAGGGGGGATACGAGCAGTACTTC.